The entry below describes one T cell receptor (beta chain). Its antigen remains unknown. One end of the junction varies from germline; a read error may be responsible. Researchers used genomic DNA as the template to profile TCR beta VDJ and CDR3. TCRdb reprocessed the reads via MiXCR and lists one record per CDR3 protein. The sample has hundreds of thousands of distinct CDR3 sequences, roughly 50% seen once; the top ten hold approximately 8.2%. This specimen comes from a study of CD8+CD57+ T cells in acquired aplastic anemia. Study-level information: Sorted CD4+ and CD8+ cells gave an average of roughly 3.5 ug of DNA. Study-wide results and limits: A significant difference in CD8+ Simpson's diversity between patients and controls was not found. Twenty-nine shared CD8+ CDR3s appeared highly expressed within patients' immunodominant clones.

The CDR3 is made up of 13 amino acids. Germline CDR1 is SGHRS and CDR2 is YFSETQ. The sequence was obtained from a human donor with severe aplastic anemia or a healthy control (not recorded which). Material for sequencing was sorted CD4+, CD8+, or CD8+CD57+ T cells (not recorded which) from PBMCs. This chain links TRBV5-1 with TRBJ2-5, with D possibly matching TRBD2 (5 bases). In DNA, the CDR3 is TGCGCCAGCAGCTTAGAAGGGTTGTTTCTCGGGGACTTC. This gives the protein CASSLEGLFLGDF.